This T cell receptor (beta chain) is from a study of blood T cell repertoires in COVID-19. This clone was detected only once. Germline loops: CDR1 SNHLY, CDR2 FYNNEI. The CDR3 length is 11 residues. With 8 bases removed from V and 0 bases from J, the gap between germline ends came to 4 bases. Study processing details: From reference gene primer amplification, estimates of nucleated cell counts were derived. Assay: immunoSEQ multiplex PCR; the TCRdb copy retains only in-frame clones and omits some. V, J and clone size are those of that table, while D and trimming were read from the DNA. The data show fewer than 150,000 clones, with approximately 91% seen just once and over 6.5% held by the top ten.

Material: peripheral blood. This clonotype was obtained from a woman between 65 and 79 years old who had recovered from COVID-19. This sequence joins TRBV2 and TRBJ2-5; the D is unclear. The CDR3 reads CASRYQETQYF. The CDR3 coding sequence is TGTGCCAGCCGGTACCAAGAGACCCAGTACTTC. Filled out from reference TRBV2 and TRBJ2-5, the complete variable domain reads EPEVTQTPSHQVTQMGQEVILRCVPISNHLYFYWYRQILGQKVEFLVSFYNNEISEKSEIFDDQFSVERPDGSNFTLKIRSTKLEDSAMYFCASRYQETQYFGPGTRLLVL.